Here is one T cell receptor (beta chain) with its context. This clonotype occurred many times. Its recognized antigen is unknown. It has no much larger one-base neighbor in the sample; base qualities were not kept. Graves' hyperthyroidism was defined as stable when no progression to ophthalmopathy occurred over 18 months of follow-up. The hyperthyroidism patients were between 18 and 65 years old and newly diagnosed, with a disease duration of less than 2 months. The study excluded patients with uncontrolled infections, other autoimmune diseases, pregnancy or lactation. Diagnoses relied on clinical symptoms, serum thyroxine and TRAb, thyroid ultrasound and orbital computed tomography. PBMCs were separated from 10 ml of fresh peripheral blood using Ficoll-Paque density gradient centrifugation. Trizol reagent was used to extract total RNA, and RNA quality was then checked on an Agilent 2100 Bioanalyzer.

This sample stems from a study of T cells in Graves' hyperthyroidism and ophthalmopathy (dated by TCRdb to 2018 to 2020). For context, the study as a whole: Peripheral blood samples were taken at initial diagnosis, before any treatment was given. The paper reports TCR Vbeta CDR3 sequencing of approximately 140 peripheral blood samples: 40 or so ophthalmopathy, around 80 hyperthyroidism and 17 progressor patients. An independent validation cohort of about 20 hyperthyroidism patients and 17 patients who later progressed to ophthalmopathy tested prospective prediction of ophthalmopathy. In more than five Graves' hyperthyroidism patients, the study also compared T-cell repertoires from thyroid tissue with T-cell repertoires from blood. After sampling, hyperthyroidism patients received methimazole starting at 30 mg daily, and ophthalmopathy patients received high-dose intravenous methylprednisolone. To identify TCR V-J signatures that set the groups apart, the researchers used a discovery cohort of 100 or so patients, made up of under 45 with Graves' ophthalmopathy and about 59 with stable Graves' hyperthyroidism. For training and testing, the 100 patients in the discovery cohort were randomly divided in a 7:3 ratio.

What the work shows at the level of the full study, not this receptor alone: Sample size was not statistically predetermined, and investigators were not blinded to group allocation. Ophthalmopathy was separated from stable hyperthyroidism by a 13 V-J signature model, with approximately 89% sensitivity and approximately 84% specificity obtained in cross-validation and 80%/75% obtained in testing. Blood samples also contained most of the expanded thyroid clonotypes (frequency above 0.001), which suggests that blood repertoires may reflect thyroid immune responses. In validation, progression to ophthalmopathy was predicted by the model with 70.59% sensitivity and roughly 72% specificity, a median of roughly 6 months before onset.

The TCR beta CDR3 regions were amplified from the RNA transcripts. For the first round of RT-PCR on the TCR CDR3, the HTBI primer set was used together with the Qiagen OneStep RT-PCR kit. The libraries were constructed in a second round of multiplex PCR and then size-selected and purified. Libraries were sequenced paired-end with 100 bp reads on an Illumina HiSeq2000. On the authors' methods: Raw data were processed with SOAPnuke, discarding reads with adapters, uncalled bases, mean Phred below 15, or no exact constant-primer or identifier match. COPE v1.2.5 was used to merge high-quality paired reads, and clonotypes were defined as unique nucleotide sequences. MiTCR v1.1 was used to align the clonotypes against IMGT TRBV, TRBD and TRBJ reference segments. The analysis included only V-J combinations with a frequency above 0.0001, which together covered 98% to 99.2% of the repertoires. A TCS score was defined as the ratio between F50 (clonal expansion) and ExV (chaos), using BLOSUM62-based TCRdist between CDR3 peptides within each V-J. Welch's t-statistics and random forest reduced just over 500 V-J features to fewer than 15, which were used in a naive Bayes classifier (R e1071). TCRdb reprocessed the public reads (quality trimming at Q25 with fastp, clone calling with MiXCR) and kept in-frame beta chains. Identical CDR3 proteins give one entry, which carries the most common genes and DNA. Clone size and V and J calls follow TCRdb, not the original study. The sample table holds some 200,000 distinct CDR3 sequences, of which 17% were seen once. The top ten clonotypes cover under 65% of the sample.

V sheds 3 bases and J sheds 7 bases, leaving 12 bases between their ends. There are 13 amino acids in the CDR3, from cysteine to phenylalanine inclusive. The sequence is cut down to CDR3 DNA, 39 bases in frame from base 1. CDR1 and CDR2, looked up from the germline V gene, are SGHTA and FQGNSA. Sample: blood. The TCR comes from a man in his fifties with Graves' hyperthyroidism. The chain is encoded by TRBV7-2 joined to TRBJ1-2; the D gene remains uncertain. The CDR3 has the sequence CASSLESGGGYTF. The nucleotides are TGTGCCAGCAGCTTGGAGTCGGGAGGTGGCTACACCTTC. With the portions outside the CDR3 filled from the reference TRBV7-2 and TRBJ1-2 genes, the complete variable region becomes GAGVSQSPSNKVTEKGKDVELRCDPISGHTALYWYRQSLGQGLEFLIYFQGNSAPDKSGLPSDRFSAERTGGSVSTLTIQRTQQEDSAVYLCASSLESGGGYTFGSGTRLTVV.